One and the same sample provided the 16 T cell receptor beta chains below, sequenced in a study of tumor and adjacent non-tumor tissue in lung cancer. A modified ARM-PCR protocol with three rounds of nested PCR amplified TCRbeta. MiXCR, run by TCRdb on the multiplex PCR reads, gives a single entry per CDR3 protein. The sample has fewer than 150,000 distinct CDR3 sequences; around 61% are singletons. RNA was extracted from bulk tissue without any cell sorting. Sequenced: lung tumor tissue. Receptors originate from a man in his 60s with small cell lung cancer.

As for this clonotype: Since a much larger clone is just one base distant, this may be a read error. The V gene is TRBV24-1, the J gene TRBJ2-5; possible D gene TRBD1, 6 bases. V was cut by 4 bases and J by 2 bases, with 13 bases left in between. The CDR3 length is 15 residues. Germline-derived CDR1 and CDR2 are KGHDR and SFDVKD. This CDR3 reads CATSDPGHGQETQYF. CDR3 sequence (DNA): TGTGCCACCAGTGACCCGGGACACGGGCAAGAGACCCAGTACTTC.

The chain carries TRBV6-1 and TRBJ2-1; D perhaps matches TRBD1 (6 bases). Germline-derived CDR1 and CDR2 are MNHNS and SASEGT. Trimming left V 3 bases short and J 6 bases short, with 15 bases between. There are 15 residues in the CDR3. The chain's CDR3 is CASSELGGDLNEQFF. Written as DNA, the CDR3 is TGTGCCAGCAGTGAGCTTGGGGGCGACCTCAATGAGCAGTTCTTC.

This clonotype was counted between two and nine times. At one end, the junction sequence differs from germline, possibly due to a read error. The chain recombines TRBV20-1 with TRBJ1-2, with a possible D match to TRBD1 (5 bases). Germline CDR1 and CDR2: DFQATT and SNEGSKA (reference sequence). The CDR3 is 14 amino acids. CDR3 region: CSAPKVGANYGYTF. The CDR3 region has the DNA TGCAGTGCCCCCAAGGTCGGGGCTAACTATGGCTACACTTTC.

The gene calls are TRBV5-1 and TRBJ2-5; TRBD1 might be the D (6 bases). Trimming shortened V by 0 bases and J by 4 bases, and 10 bases separated the two germline ends. The CDR3 consists of 14 residues. The V gene's germline CDR1 is SGHRS and CDR2 YFSETQ. The CDR3 region is CASSLDPRGETQYF. The CDR3 DNA reads TGCGCCAGCAGCTTGGACCCCAGGGGAGAGACCCAGTACTTC.

As to this clonotype: An end of the junction differs from the germline gene, which may be a read error. This sequence joins TRBV6-5 and TRBJ2-4; D may be TRBD2 (6 bases). The CDR3 is made up of 14 amino acids. Germline assignment: CDR1 MNHEY and CDR2 SVGAGI. In nucleotides, the CDR3 is TGTGCCAACAGTTACTCGGGAGAGTCGAGTATTCAGTACTTC. Its protein is CANSYSGESSIQYF.

About this clonotype: The CDR3 does not close with the conserved phenylalanine or tryptophan, likely indicating a read error. This rearrangement joins TRBV5-1 to TRBJ2-1; D gene uncertain. The CDR3 totals 15 residues. Germline lookup yields CDR1 SGHRS and CDR2 YFSETQ. Trimming took 0 bases from V and 5 from J, leaving 12 bases between them. The CDR3 sequence is CASSLERLLDNEQFL. The CDR3 DNA sequence: TGCGCCAGCAGCTTGGAGCGCCTACTGGACAATGAGCAGTTCTTA.

Concerning this clonotype: A single base separates this from a much larger clone, so it may be a read error. The chain joins TRBV6-1 to TRBJ1-1, with TRBD1 matching 7 bases. CDR3 size: 12 residues. Germline CDR1 reads MNHNS; CDR2 reads SASEGT. The CDR3 region has the DNA TGTGCCTGCAGTGAGACAGGGAGGTGGTCTTTCTTT. Protein: CACSETGRWSFF.

The chain couples TRBV20-1 to TRBJ2-3, with 10 bases fitting TRBD2. Germline CDR1 reads DFQATT; CDR2 reads SNEGSKA (reference sequence). CDR3 size: 16 residues. Written as DNA, the CDR3 is TGCAACGCCACACCGGGACTAGCGCGAGAACGGAATACGCAGTATTTT. Its protein is CNATPGLARERNTQYF.

The genes are TRBV24-1 and TRBJ2-1, with 7 bases fitting TRBD2. Per germline, CDR1 KGHDR and CDR2 SFDVKD. J gave up 4 bases and V 3 bases, and 8 bases lay outside the gene matches. This CDR3 contains 16 residues. The CDR3 nucleotides read TGTGCCACCAGTGATCCTAGCGGAGCTACGTACAATGAGCAGTTCTTC. Its translation: CATSDPSGATYNEQFF.

With respect to this clonotype: The junction departs from the called germline gene at one end, perhaps through a read error. The chain uses TRBV6-2 or TRBV6-3 and TRBJ2-5; 7 bases align to TRBD2. There are 14 residues in the CDR3. Germline CDR1 MNHEY, CDR2 SVGEGT. CDR3 amino acids: CVSSSLAGQETQYF. CDR3 bases: TGTGTCAGCAGTTCATTAGCGGGCCAAGAGACCCAGTACTTC.

A word on this clonotype: A much larger clonotype is one base distant, so this may be a read error. J is TRBJ1-4 and V is TRBV20-1, with D unresolved. The V end was cut by 4 bases, the J end by 8 bases, with 5 bases between. This CDR3 has 10 amino acids. Germline V gene sequence: CDR1 DFQATT, CDR2 SNEGSKA (reference sequence). CDR3 sequence (DNA): TGCAGTGCTACCTGGGAAAAACTGTTTTTT. It translates to CSATWEKLFF.

DNA of the CDR3: TGTGCCAGCAGCTTACTGGGTTCCGATCAGCCCCAGCATTTT. Residues: CASSLLGSDQPQHF. This chain joins TRBV7-6 and TRBJ1-5; D unresolved. Germline values: CDR1 SGHVS, CDR2 FNYEAQ. There are 14 residues in the CDR3. Between the trimmed V and J ends, which lost 2 bases and 5 bases, there was a span of 10 bases.

This sequence joins TRBV11-3 and TRBJ1-1, with D possibly matching TRBD1 (6 bases). The V gene lost 7 bases and the J gene lost 13 bases, with 22 bases spanning the gap. CDR3 length: 13 residues. Germline V gene sequence: CDR1 SGHNT, CDR2 YENEEA. The CDR3 DNA reads as TGTGCCAGCAATAATGAGGGGGGCACTGAATTTTTCTTT. Residues: CASNNEGGTEFFF.

About this clonotype itself: A read error is possible here, since a much larger clone lies one base away. V gene TRBV29-1 combines with J gene TRBJ2-3; 9 nucleotides match TRBD1. Germline CDR1 is SQVTM and CDR2 is ANQGSEA. The CDR3 has 17 residues. The CDR3 here is CNVETLADRGSPDTQYF. CDR3 nucleotide sequence: TGCAACGTTGAAACCCTCGCGGACAGGGGTTCTCCAGATACGCAGTATTTT.

Note on this clonotype: With a much larger clone just one base away, this may be a read error. The chain recombines TRBV20-1 with TRBJ1-1; D may be TRBD1 (6 bases). Germline V gene data show CDR1 as DFQATT and CDR2 as SNEGSKA (reference sequence). This CDR3 is 15 amino acids long. CDR3 nucleotides: TGCAGTACTAGAGGGTCCCAAGGGGGGAACACTGAAGCTTTCTTT. Translating it yields CSTRGSQGGNTEAFF.

With respect to this clonotype: Relative to the germline gene, one junction end is altered; a read error may explain this. The V gene is TRBV11-1, the J gene TRBJ2-5, with D perhaps TRBD1 or TRBD2 (5 bases each). The CDR3 length is 13 residues. The germline V gene has CDR1 SGHAT and CDR2 FQDESV (reference sequence). The CDR3 sequence: CASNSRLGETQYF. CDR3 coding DNA: TGTGCCAGCAACTCACGGTTGGGGGAGACCCAATACTTC.